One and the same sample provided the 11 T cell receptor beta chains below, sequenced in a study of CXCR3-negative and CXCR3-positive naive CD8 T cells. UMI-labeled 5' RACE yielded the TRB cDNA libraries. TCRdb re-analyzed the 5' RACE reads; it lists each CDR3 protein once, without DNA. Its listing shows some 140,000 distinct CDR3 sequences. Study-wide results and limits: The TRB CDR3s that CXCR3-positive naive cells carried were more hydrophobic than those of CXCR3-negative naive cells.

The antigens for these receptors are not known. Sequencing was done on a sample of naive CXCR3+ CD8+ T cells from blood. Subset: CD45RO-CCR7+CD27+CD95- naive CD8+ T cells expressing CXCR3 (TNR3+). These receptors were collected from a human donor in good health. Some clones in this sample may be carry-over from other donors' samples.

CDR3 protein: CSARRPGDMTGELFF. The chain links TRBV20-1 to TRBJ2-2; the TRBD1 assignment by TCRdb is unverifiable without DNA. The CDR3 is made up of 15 amino acids. Germline V CDR1 and CDR2: DFQATT, SNEGSKA (reference sequence).

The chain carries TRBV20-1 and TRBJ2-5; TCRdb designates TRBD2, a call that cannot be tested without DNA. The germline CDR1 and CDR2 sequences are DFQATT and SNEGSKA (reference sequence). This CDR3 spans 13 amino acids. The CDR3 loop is CSAWDYEGETQYF.

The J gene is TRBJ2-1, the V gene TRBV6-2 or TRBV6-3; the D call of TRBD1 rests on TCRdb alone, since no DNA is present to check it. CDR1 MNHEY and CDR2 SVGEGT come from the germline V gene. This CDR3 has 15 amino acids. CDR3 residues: CASSRGPPSYNEQFF.

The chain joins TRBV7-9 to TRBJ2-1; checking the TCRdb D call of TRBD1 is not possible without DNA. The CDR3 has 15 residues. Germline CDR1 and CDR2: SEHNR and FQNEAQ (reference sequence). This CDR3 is CASSPVGSGGSEQFF. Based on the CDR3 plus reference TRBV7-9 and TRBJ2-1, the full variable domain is DTGVSQNPRHKITKRGQNVTFRCDPISEHNRLYWYRQTLGQGPEFLTYFQNEAQLEKSRLLSDRFSAERPKGSFSTLEIQRTEQGDSAMYLCASSPVGSGGSEQFFGPGTRLTVL.

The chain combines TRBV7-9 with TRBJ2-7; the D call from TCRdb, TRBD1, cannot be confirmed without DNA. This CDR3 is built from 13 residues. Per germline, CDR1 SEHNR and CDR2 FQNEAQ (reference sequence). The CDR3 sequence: CASRSGHDYEQYF.

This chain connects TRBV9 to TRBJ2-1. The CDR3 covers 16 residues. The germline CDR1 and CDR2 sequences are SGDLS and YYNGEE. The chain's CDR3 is CASSVDFGGVYNEQFF.

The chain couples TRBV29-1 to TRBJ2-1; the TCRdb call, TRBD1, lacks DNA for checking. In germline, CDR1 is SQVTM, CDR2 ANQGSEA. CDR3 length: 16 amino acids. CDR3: CSVEDNRDWGRNEQFF.

CDR3 residues: CASSQDIRANEAFF. This rearrangement joins TRBV4-1 to TRBJ1-1. The length of the CDR3 is 14 residues. CDR1 and CDR2 (germline): MGHRA, YSYEKL.

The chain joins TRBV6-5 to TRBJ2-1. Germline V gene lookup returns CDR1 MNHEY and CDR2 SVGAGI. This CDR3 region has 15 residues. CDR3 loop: CASNSLGSSYNEQFF.

CDR3 amino acids: CASSFGDLEAFF. The rearrangement joins TRBV5-6 to TRBJ1-1. Germline V gene sequence: CDR1 SGHDT, CDR2 YYEEEE. This CDR3 region has 12 residues.

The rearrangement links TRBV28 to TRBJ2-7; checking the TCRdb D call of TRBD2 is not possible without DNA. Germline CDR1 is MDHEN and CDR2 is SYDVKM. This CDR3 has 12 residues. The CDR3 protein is CASSFTGGEQYF.